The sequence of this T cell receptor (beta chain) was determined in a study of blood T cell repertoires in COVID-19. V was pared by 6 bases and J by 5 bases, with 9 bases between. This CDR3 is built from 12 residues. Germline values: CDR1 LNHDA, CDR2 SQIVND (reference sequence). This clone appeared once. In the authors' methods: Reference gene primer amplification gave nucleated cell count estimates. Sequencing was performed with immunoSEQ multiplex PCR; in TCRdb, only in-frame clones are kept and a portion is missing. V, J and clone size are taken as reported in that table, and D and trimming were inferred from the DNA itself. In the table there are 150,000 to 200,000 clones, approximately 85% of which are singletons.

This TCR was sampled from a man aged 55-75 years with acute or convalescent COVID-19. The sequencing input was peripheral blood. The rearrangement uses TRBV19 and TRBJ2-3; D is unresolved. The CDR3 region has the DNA TGTGCCAGTAGAGGAGTAGGAGATACGCAGTATTTT. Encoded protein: CASRGVGDTQYF.